The clone carrying this TCR beta chain was found many times. This specimen comes from a study of blood T cell repertoires in COVID-19. This CDR3 contains 13 residues. Germline V gives CDR1 SNHLY, CDR2 FYNNEI. Between the trimmed V and J ends, which lost 7 bases and 3 bases, there was a span of 13 bases. Using immunoSEQ multiplex PCR, the repertoire was profiled, and TCRdb retains in-frame clones only, with some absent. This sample has 150,000 or so clones, with about 88% found just once. The sequenced sample consisted of peripheral blood. V and J are TRBV2 and TRBJ2-7; the D is unclear. The clonotype comes from a man between 60 and 70 years old with COVID-19, enrolled during active disease. The chain's CDR3 is CASKGSRVYEQYF. DNA for the CDR3: TGTGCCAGCAAAGGCTCTCGGGTCTACGAGCAGTACTTC.